This is a list of T cell receptor beta chains from one sample in a study of shared clonotypes between healthy human individuals. TCRdb's copy holds only in-frame clones and misses some; the assay was immunoSEQ multiplex PCR. The sample contains 2 million to 2.5 million clones, approximately 93% of which appear only once. Sequenced input: naive CD4+ T cells from PBMCs. Receptors were obtained from a man aged 18 to 35 in good health. Some clones in this sample may be carry-over from other donors' samples. Both conserved end residues are part of each CDR3. D genes are given only for firm matches. Part of the rows lack a size; the others show once, few, many or a class for expanded clones.

>TRBJ1-6|-|TRBV27|TRBD1
CASRTGTVRLHF
TGTGCCAGCAGAACCGGGACAGTGCGCCTCCACTTT
>TRBJ2-7|few|TRBV27|TRBD2
CASSHLVGGISYEQYF
TGTGCCAGCAGCCACCTAGTCGGGGGGATCTCCTACGAGCAGTACTTC
>TRBJ2-5|-|TRBV6-5|-
CASRGQSLRETQYF
TGTGCCAGCAGAGGCCAGAGCCTTAGGGAGACCCAGTACTTC
>TRBJ1-1|-|TRBV28|-
CASSLFRGGGDTEAFF
TGTGCCAGCAGTTTATTCCGGGGAGGGGGGGACACTGAAGCTTTCTTT
>TRBJ2-7|-|TRBV6-6|TRBD2
CASSHSGNSYEQYF
TGTGCCAGCAGCCATAGCGGGAACTCCTACGAGCAGTACTTC
>TRBJ1-1|-|TRBV9|-
CASSVGGQWNTEAFF
TGTGCCAGCAGCGTAGGAGGCCAGTGGAATACTGAAGCTTTCTTT
>TRBJ2-1|-|TRBV9|TRBD2
CASSASSGSRDNEQFF
TGTGCCAGCAGCGCCTCTAGCGGGAGTCGGGACAATGAGCAGTTCTTC
>TRBJ2-5|-|TRBV28|-
CASSGLRETQYF
TGTGCCAGTTCGGGTCTTAGAGAGACCCAGTACTTC
>TRBJ2-2|-|TRBV5-1|TRBD1
CASSRHRGLDGELFF
TGCGCCAGCAGCAGACACAGGGGGCTGGACGGGGAGCTGTTTTTT
>TRBJ2-3|-|TRBV7-3|-
CASSPGTSTDTQYF
TGTGCCAGCAGCCCCGGGACTAGCACAGATACGCAGTATTTT
>TRBJ2-1|once|TRBV2|-
CASRLDRGEQFF
TGTGCCAGCAGGCTCGATAGGGGTGAGCAGTTCTTC
>TRBJ1-3|-|TRBV6-1|TRBD1
CASSEGQAKDTIYF
TGTGCCAGCAGCGAAGGACAGGCAAAGGACACCATATATTTT
>TRBJ2-3|-|TRBV7-9|-
CASSLTRQLLTDTQYF
TGTGCCAGCAGCTTGACCCGACAGCTCCTCACAGATACGCAGTATTTT
>TRBJ2-3|-|TRBV11-2|TRBD2
CASSTGTSPRTDTQYF
TGTGCCAGCAGCACAGGGACTAGCCCTCGCACAGATACGCAGTATTTT
>TRBJ2-3|-|TRBV10-1|TRBD2
CASSEGRLAGTDTQYF
TGCGCCAGCAGTGAGGGTAGACTAGCTGGCACAGATACGCAGTATTTT
>TRBJ2-1|-|TRBV7-2|-
CASSHGAHNEQFF
TGTGCCAGCAGCCACGGCGCCCACAATGAGCAGTTCTTC
>TRBJ1-1|-|TRBV5-1|TRBD1
CASKGQDTEAFF
TGCGCCAGCAAGGGACAGGACACTGAAGCTTTCTTT
>TRBJ2-2|-|TRBV10-3|-
CAISAGPSNTGELFF
TGTGCCATCAGCGCTGGGCCCTCGAACACCGGGGAGCTGTTTTTT
>TRBJ2-7|-|TRBV6-1|-
CASRNRGAAYEQYF
TGTGCCAGCAGGAATCGGGGGGCAGCCTACGAGCAGTACTTC
>TRBJ1-1|-|TRBV23-1|-
CASSQWEAEAFF
TGCGCCAGCAGTCAATGGGAGGCTGAAGCTTTCTTT
>TRBJ2-3|-|TRBV7-6|TRBD2
CASSLGLAGTATQYF
TGTGCCAGCAGCTTGGGACTAGCGGGGACGGCTACGCAGTATTTT
>TRBJ2-1|-|TRBV6-5|-
CASGAGQYNEQFF
TGTGCCTCGGGGGCCGGACAGTACAATGAGCAGTTCTTC
>TRBJ2-7|-|TRBV20-1|-
CSASKDEQYF
TGCAGTGCTAGCAAAGACGAGCAGTACTTC
>TRBJ1-2|-|TRBV29-1|-
CSVESTVGGYGYTF
TGCAGCGTTGAATCCACTGTGGGGGGCTATGGCTACACCTTC
>TRBJ1-1|-|TRBV7-3|TRBD1
CASSLTGSHTEAFF
TGTGCCAGCAGCTTGACAGGGTCCCACACTGAAGCTTTCTTT
>TRBJ2-2|-|TRBV9|-
CASSVGANTGELFF
TGTGCCAGCAGCGTTGGGGCCAACACCGGGGAGCTGTTTTTT
>TRBJ2-3|-|TRBV2|TRBD1
CASLTGGGTDTQYF
TGTGCCAGCTTGACAGGGGGTGGCACAGATACGCAGTATTTT
>TRBJ2-3|-|TRBV9|TRBD2
CASSQAGGTDTQYF
TGTGCCAGCAGTCAAGCGGGGGGCACAGATACGCAGTATTTT
>TRBJ2-5|once|TRBV12-2|-
CASRSRTGPFVETQYF
TGTGCAAGTCGCTCCAGGACAGGGCCATTTGTAGAGACCCAGTACTTC
>TRBJ1-6|-|TRBV6-4|-
CASSVESNSPLHF
TGTGCCAGCAGTGTGGAGAGTAATTCACCCCTCCACTTT
>TRBJ2-7|-|TRBV5-6|-
CASSSPRGEQYF
TGTGCCAGCAGCTCGCCCAGGGGAGAGCAGTACTTC
>TRBJ2-3|-|TRBV30|TRBD2
CAWSVGRLAGGTDTQYF
TGTGCCTGGAGTGTAGGGAGACTAGCGGGGGGCACAGATACGCAGTATTTT
>TRBJ2-5|-|TRBV4-1|TRBD2
CASSQERSSGRRETQYF
TGCGCCAGCAGCCAAGAACGAAGTAGCGGGAGGAGAGAGACCCAGTACTTC
>TRBJ2-7|-|TRBV6-1|TRBD1
CASSAPPLGQETFYEQYF
TGTGCCAGCAGTGCCCCTCCCCTAGGACAGGAAACCTTCTACGAGCAGTACTTC
>TRBJ1-5|-|TRBV27|TRBD1
CASRWDRGQPQHF
TGTGCCAGCAGGTGGGACAGGGGCCAGCCCCAGCATTTT
>TRBJ2-2|once|TRBV5-1|-
CASRTPPLRDGGELFF
TGCGCCAGCAGGACCCCCCCCTTGCGGGACGGCGGGGAGCTGTTTTTT
>TRBJ2-1|once|TRBV9|-
CASSYLGGSYNEQFF
TGTGCCAGCAGCTACCTCGGGGGCTCCTACAATGAGCAGTTCTTC
>TRBJ2-3|-|TRBV5-1|-
CASSLMFVGGSTDTQYF
TGCGCCAGCAGCTTAATGTTTGTGGGTGGTAGCACAGATACGCAGTATTTT
>TRBJ1-4|-|TRBV5-1|-
CASSLVFQGGDEKLFF
TGCGCCAGCAGCTTGGTCTTCCAGGGTGGAGATGAAAAACTGTTTTTT
>TRBJ1-1|-|TRBV2|-
CASSPDRGAEAFF
TGTGCCAGCAGTCCCGACCGGGGGGCTGAAGCTTTCTTT
>TRBJ1-1|once|TRBV5-1|TRBD1
CASSLYDRGRGEAFF
TGCGCCAGCAGCTTGTACGACAGGGGGCGCGGGGAAGCTTTCTTT
>TRBJ2-4|-|TRBV5-1|-
CASSLVVGVAKNIQYF
TGCGCCAGCAGCTTGGTAGTGGGGGTAGCCAAAAACATTCAGTACTTC
>TRBJ2-1|-|TRBV5-4|TRBD2
CASSRGGQLADHNEQFF
TGTGCCAGCAGCCGAGGGGGACAACTAGCGGATCACAATGAGCAGTTCTTC
>TRBJ2-1|-|TRBV9|TRBD1
CASSFQGDRSYNEQFF
TGTGCCAGCAGCTTCCAGGGGGATAGGTCCTACAATGAGCAGTTCTTC
>TRBJ1-2|-|TRBV13|-
CASSGTEMRGYTF
TGTGCCAGCAGCGGGACGGAGATGCGAGGCTACACCTTC
>TRBJ1-1|-|TRBV6-1|-
CASTGGGLGDTEAFF
TGTGCCAGCACCGGCGGGGGGCTTGGGGACACTGAAGCTTTCTTT
>TRBJ2-7|once|TRBV9|-
CASSVSLDSAHEQYF
TGTGCCAGCAGCGTAAGCCTGGACAGCGCCCACGAGCAGTACTTC
>TRBJ2-1|-|TRBV5-1|-
CASSFGGGSYNEQFF
TGCGCCAGCAGCTTTGGTGGGGGCTCCTACAATGAGCAGTTCTTC
>TRBJ1-4|once|TRBV5-1|TRBD1
CASSLPQDRGYEKLFF
TGCGCCAGCAGCTTGCCGCAAGACAGGGGATATGAAAAACTGTTTTTT
>TRBJ1-2|-|TRBV7-9|-
CASSLGDPVLGGYTF
TGTGCCAGCAGCTTAGGCGACCCAGTCTTGGGCGGCTACACCTTC
>TRBJ2-1|-|TRBV29-1|TRBD2
CSVDLHGAPGGDEQFF
TGCAGCGTTGATTTGCATGGAGCCCCCGGGGGGGATGAGCAGTTCTTC
>TRBJ2-7|once|TRBV15|TRBD1
CATSPRTGSHYEQYF
TGTGCCACCAGCCCGCGGACAGGGTCACACTACGAGCAGTACTTC
>TRBJ2-7|-|TRBV7-2|-
CASSLERWGVEQYF
TGTGCCAGCAGCTTAGAACGCTGGGGCGTCGAGCAGTACTTC
>TRBJ1-5|-|TRBV7-9|-
CASSFQGAGRPQHF
TGTGCCAGCAGCTTCCAAGGGGCGGGGCGCCCCCAGCATTTT
>TRBJ1-5|-|TRBV7-9|-
CASSSTGNNQPQHF
TGTGCCAGCAGCTCCACCGGGAACAATCAGCCCCAGCATTTT
>TRBJ2-7|-|TRBV5-4|TRBD1
CASSLAGTGNEQYF
TGTGCCAGCAGCTTGGCCGGGACAGGGAACGAGCAGTACTTC